The 3 T cell receptor beta chains below all came from one sample that was sequenced in a study of T cell responses to AZD1222 COVID-19 vaccine. Sequencing was performed with immunoSEQ multiplex PCR; in TCRdb, only in-frame clones are kept and a portion is missing. The sample carries approximately 150,000 clones, approximately 88% recorded once. Sequences were derived from peripheral blood, sampled on day 0 of MenACWY control vaccination. The receptors were gathered from an adult in good health.

The rearrangement uses TRBV18 and TRBJ1-1; tentative D call: TRBD1 (6 bases). Germline V gene sequence: CDR1 KGHSH, CDR2 LQKENI. The V end was cut by 0 bases, the J end by 6 bases, with 11 bases between. The CDR3 is 14 residues long. The CDR3: CASSPPTGMAEAFF. DNA for the CDR3: TGTGCCAGCTCACCACCGACAGGTATGGCTGAAGCTTTCTTT.

The chain's CDR3 is CASSLAGGNTGELFF. Here the CDR3 DNA reads TGTGCCAGCAGCTTAGCGGGCGGAAACACCGGGGAGCTGTTTTTT. The genes are TRBV7-2 and TRBJ2-2; D is ambiguous. The V gene lost 0 bases and the J gene lost 2 bases, with 7 bases spanning the gap. This CDR3 contains 15 residues. CDR1 is SGHTA and CDR2 is FQGNSA in the germline V gene.

In this sample, this clone turned up a few times. The V and J genes are TRBV9 and TRBJ2-5; maybe TRBD2 (6 bases). CDR1 is SGDLS, CDR2 YYNGEE, per germline. Trimming removed 1 base at V and 5 bases at J, with 15 bases between. CDR3 length: 15 residues. CDR3 protein: CASSVQGLTAETQYF. CDR3 bases: TGTGCCAGCAGCGTACAGGGACTCACTGCGGAGACCCAGTACTTC.